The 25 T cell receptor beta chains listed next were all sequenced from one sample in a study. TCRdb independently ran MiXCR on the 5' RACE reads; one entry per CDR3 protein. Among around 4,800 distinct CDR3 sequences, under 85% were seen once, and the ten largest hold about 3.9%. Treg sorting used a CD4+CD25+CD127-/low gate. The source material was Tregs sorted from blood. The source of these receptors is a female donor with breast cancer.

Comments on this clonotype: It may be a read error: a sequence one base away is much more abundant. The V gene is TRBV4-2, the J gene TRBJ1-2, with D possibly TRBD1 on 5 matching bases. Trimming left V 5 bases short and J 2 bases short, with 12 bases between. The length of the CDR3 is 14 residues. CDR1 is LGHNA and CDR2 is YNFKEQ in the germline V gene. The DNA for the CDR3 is TGTGCCAGCAGCTATTCGGGGGGGAACTATGGCTACACCTTC. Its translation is CASSYSGGNYGYTF.

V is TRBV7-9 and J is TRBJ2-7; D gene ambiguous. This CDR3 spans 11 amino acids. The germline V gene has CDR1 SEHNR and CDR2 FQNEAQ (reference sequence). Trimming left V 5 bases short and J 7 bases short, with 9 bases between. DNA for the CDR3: TGTGCCAGCAGCACCTCGGTTGAGCAGTACTTC. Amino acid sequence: CASSTSVEQYF.

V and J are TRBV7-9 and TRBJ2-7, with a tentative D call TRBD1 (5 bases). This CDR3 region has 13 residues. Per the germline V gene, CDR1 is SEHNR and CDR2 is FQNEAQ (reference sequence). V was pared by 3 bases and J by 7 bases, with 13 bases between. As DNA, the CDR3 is TGTGCCAGCAGCTTTGGGGCCGGCGGTGAGCAGTACTTC. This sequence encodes CASSFGAGGEQYF.

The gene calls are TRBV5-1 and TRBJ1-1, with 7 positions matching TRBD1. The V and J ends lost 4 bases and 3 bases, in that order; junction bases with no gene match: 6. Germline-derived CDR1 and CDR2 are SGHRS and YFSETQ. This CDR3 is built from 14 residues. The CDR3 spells CASSPGQQYTEAFF. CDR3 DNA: TGCGCCAGCAGCCCGGGACAGCAATACACTGAAGCTTTCTTT.

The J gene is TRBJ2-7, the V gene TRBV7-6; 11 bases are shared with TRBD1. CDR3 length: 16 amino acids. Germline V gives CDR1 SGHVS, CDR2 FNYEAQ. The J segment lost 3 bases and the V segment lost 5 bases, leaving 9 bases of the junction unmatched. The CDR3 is CASSPLPGQGDYEQYF. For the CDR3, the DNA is TGTGCCAGCAGCCCACTACCGGGACAGGGGGACTACGAGCAGTACTTC. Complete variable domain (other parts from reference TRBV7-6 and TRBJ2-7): GAGVSQSPRYKVTKRGQDVALRCDPISGHVSLYWYRQALGQGPEFLTYFNYEAQQDKSGLPNDRFSAERPEGSISTLTIQRTEQRDSAMYRCASSPLPGQGDYEQYFGPGTRLTVT.

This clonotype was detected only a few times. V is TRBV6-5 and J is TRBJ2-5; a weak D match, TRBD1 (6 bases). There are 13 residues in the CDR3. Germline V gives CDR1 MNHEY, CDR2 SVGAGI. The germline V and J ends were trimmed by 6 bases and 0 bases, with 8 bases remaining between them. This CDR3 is CASSRDNQETQYF. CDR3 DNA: TGTGCCAGCAGCCGGGACAACCAAGAGACCCAGTACTTC.

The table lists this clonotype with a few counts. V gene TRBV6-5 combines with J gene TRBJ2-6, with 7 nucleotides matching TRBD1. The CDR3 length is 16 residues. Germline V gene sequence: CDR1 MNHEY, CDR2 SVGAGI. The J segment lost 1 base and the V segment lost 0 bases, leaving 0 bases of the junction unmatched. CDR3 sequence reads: CASSYSTGSGANVLTF. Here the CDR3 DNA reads TGTGCCAGCAGTTACTCGACAGGGTCTGGGGCCAACGTCCTGACTTTC.

The CDR3: CASSLAVGLAGVTYNEQFF. The CDR3, as DNA: TGTGCCAGCAGCTTAGCGGTGGGGCTAGCGGGAGTAACCTACAATGAGCAGTTCTTC. V and J are TRBV7-6 and TRBJ2-1; 10 nucleotides align to TRBD2. In germline, CDR1 is SGHVS, CDR2 FNYEAQ. J lost 2 bases, V lost 0 bases, and 10 bases had no gene match. This CDR3 spans 19 amino acids.

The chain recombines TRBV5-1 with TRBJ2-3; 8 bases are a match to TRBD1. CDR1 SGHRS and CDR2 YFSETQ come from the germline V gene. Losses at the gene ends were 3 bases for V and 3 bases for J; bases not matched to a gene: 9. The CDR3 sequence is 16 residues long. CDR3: CASSYAGGELTDTQYF. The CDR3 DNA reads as TGCGCCAGCAGCTACGCAGGGGGCGAGTTAACAGATACGCAGTATTTT.

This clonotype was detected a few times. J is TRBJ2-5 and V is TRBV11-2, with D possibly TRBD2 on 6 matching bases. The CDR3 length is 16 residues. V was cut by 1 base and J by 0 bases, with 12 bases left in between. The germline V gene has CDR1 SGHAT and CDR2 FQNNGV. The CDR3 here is CASSLARGMYQETQYF. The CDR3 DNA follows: TGTGCCAGCAGCTTAGCGCGGGGAATGTACCAAGAGACCCAGTACTTC.

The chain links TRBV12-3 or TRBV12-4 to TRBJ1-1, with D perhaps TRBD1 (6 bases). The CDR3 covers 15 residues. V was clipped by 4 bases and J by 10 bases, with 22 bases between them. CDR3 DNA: TGTGCCAGCAGTTCCCTCCTTCAGGGGACCCTAGGAGCTTTCTTT. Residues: CASSSLLQGTLGAFF.

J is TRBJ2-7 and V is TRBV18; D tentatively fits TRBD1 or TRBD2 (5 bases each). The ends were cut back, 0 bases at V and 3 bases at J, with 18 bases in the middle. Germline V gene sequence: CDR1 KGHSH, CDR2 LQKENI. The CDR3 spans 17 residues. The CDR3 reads CASSPPTGGSRGYEQYF. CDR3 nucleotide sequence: TGTGCCAGCTCACCACCGACGGGCGGCTCGAGGGGCTACGAGCAGTACTTC. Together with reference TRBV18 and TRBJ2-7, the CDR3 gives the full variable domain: NAGVMQNPRHLVRRRGQEARLRCSPMKGHSHVYWYRQLPEEGLKFMVYLQKENIIDESGMPKERFSAEFPKEGPSILRIQQVVRGDSAAYFCASSPPTGGSRGYEQYFGPGTRLTVT.

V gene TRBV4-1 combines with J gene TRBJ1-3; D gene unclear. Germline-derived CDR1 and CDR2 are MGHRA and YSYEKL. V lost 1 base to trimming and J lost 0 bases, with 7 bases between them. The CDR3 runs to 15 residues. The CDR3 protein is CASSQGPGSGNTIYF. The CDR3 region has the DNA TGCGCCAGCAGCCAAGGGCCAGGCTCTGGAAACACCATATATTTT.

DNA of the CDR3: TGCGCCAGCAGCCAGTCCATAGGGGGATCCTACGAGCAGTACTTC. It specifies CASSQSIGGSYEQYF. This rearrangement joins TRBV4-1 to TRBJ2-7, with a tentative D call TRBD1 (6 bases). V was cut by 3 bases and J by 1 base, with 13 bases left in between. The germline CDR1 and CDR2 sequences are MGHRA and YSYEKL. The CDR3 has 15 residues.

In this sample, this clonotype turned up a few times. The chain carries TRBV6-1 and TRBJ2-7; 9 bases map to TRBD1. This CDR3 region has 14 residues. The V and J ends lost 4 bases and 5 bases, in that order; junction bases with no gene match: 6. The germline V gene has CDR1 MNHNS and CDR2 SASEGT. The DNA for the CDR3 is TGTGCCAGCAGTGTGGTGACAGGGGGGCACGAGCAGTACTTC. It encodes CASSVVTGGHEQYF.

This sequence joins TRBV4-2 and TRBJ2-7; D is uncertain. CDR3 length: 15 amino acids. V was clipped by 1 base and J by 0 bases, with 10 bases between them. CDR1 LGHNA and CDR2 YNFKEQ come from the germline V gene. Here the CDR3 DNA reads TGTGCCAGCAGCCAAGGGCAGGATAGCTCCTACGAGCAGTACTTC. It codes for CASSQGQDSSYEQYF.

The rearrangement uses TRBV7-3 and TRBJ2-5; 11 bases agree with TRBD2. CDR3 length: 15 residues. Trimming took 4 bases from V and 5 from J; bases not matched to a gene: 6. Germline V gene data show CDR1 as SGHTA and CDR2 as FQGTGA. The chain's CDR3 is CASSSSGGIMETQYF. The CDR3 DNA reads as TGTGCCAGCAGCTCTAGCGGGGGGATAATGGAGACCCAGTACTTC.

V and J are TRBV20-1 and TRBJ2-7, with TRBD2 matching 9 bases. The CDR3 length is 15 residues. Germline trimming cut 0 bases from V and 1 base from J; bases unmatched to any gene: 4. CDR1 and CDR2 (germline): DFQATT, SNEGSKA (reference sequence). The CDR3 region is CSARDVAGGSYEQYF. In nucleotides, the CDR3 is TGCAGTGCTAGAGATGTGGCGGGAGGGTCCTACGAGCAGTACTTC.

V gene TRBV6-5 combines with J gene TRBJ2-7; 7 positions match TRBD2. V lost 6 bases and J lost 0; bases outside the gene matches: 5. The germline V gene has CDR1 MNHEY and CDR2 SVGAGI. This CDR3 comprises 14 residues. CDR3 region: CASSPSGTSYEQYF. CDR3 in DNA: TGTGCCAGCAGCCCAAGCGGGACCTCCTACGAGCAGTACTTC.

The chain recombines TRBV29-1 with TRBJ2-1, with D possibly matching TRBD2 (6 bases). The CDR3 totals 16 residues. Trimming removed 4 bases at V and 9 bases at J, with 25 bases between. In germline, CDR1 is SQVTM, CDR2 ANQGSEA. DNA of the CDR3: TGCAGCGTTGTGGGTTACGGGAGTCCTCTCTATAGTGAGCAGTTCTTC. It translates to CSVVGYGSPLYSEQFF.

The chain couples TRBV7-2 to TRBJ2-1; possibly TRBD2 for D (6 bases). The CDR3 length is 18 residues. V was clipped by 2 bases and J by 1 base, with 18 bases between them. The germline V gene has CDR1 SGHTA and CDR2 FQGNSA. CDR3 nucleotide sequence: TGTGCCAGCAGCTTAACGCCTCCTAGCGCACAGTCCTACAATGAGCAGTTCTTC. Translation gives CASSLTPPSAQSYNEQFF.

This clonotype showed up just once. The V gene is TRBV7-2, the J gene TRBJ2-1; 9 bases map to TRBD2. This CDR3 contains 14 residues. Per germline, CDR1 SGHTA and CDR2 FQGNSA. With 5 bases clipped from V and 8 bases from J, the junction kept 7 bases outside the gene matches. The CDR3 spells CASSRAGGSDEQFF. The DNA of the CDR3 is TGTGCCAGCAGCCGAGCGGGAGGAAGCGATGAGCAGTTCTTC.

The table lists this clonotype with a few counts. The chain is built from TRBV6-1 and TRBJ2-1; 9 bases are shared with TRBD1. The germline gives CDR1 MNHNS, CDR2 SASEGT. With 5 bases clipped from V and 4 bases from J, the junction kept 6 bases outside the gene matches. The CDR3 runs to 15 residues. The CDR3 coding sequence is TGTGCCAGCAGTTCCGGGACAGGGACGTACAATGAGCAGTTCTTC. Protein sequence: CASSSGTGTYNEQFF.

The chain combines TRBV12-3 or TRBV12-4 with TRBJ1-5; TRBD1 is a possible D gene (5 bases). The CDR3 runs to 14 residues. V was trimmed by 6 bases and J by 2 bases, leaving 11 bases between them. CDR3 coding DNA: TGTGCCAGCAGCTCAGGGTCTGGCAATCAGCCCCAGCATTTT. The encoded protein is CASSSGSGNQPQHF.

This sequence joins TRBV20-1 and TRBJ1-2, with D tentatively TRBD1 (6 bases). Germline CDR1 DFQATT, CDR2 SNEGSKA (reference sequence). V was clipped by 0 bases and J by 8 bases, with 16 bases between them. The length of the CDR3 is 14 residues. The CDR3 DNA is TGCAGTGCTAGAGATTGGCCAGGGGATTACGGCTACACCTTC. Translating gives CSARDWPGDYGYTF.